Below, 13 T cell receptor beta chains from the same sample are listed, as sequenced in a study of blood T cells in healthy people across ages. Using a J-beta primer mix together with a sample-barcoded 5' primer, a second PCR was run for about 6 to 11 cycles. Via MiXCR, TCRdb re-called the 5' RACE reads, giving one row per CDR3 protein. The table includes about 1.4 million distinct CDR3 sequences, almost 60% detected once. The sample was blood. These receptors were taken from a man aged 18-30 years in good health.

The chain couples TRBV2 to TRBJ2-1; 14 bases fit TRBD2. The CDR3 consists of 16 residues. V shed 4 bases and J 9 bases; nucleotides not matched to a gene: 8. Germline V lookup: CDR1 SNHLY, CDR2 FYNNEI. CDR3 residues: CASSAGLAGGGGEQFF. CDR3 sequence (DNA): TGTGCCAGCAGTGCCGGACTAGCGGGAGGAGGGGGTGAGCAGTTCTTC.

The chain has TRBV10-3 and TRBJ2-7; no clear D gene. V was trimmed by 6 bases and J by 1 base, leaving 7 bases between them. The CDR3 has 12 residues. The germline V gene has CDR1 ENHRY and CDR2 SYGVKD. CDR3 protein: CAISENSYEQYF. The CDR3, as DNA: TGTGCCATCAGCGAGAATTCCTACGAGCAGTACTTC.

V is TRBV5-1 and J is TRBJ2-1; D assignment may be TRBD1 or TRBD2 (5 bases each). The CDR3 has 14 amino acids. Trimming left V 9 bases short and J 1 base short, with 14 bases between. In germline, CDR1 is SGHRS, CDR2 YFSETQ. CDR3 loop: CAIVSGGSYNEQFF. Written as DNA, the CDR3 is TGCGCCATCGTAAGTGGGGGATCCTACAATGAGCAGTTCTTC.

The rearrangement joins TRBV20-1 to TRBJ2-7; D gene ambiguous. The V end lost 6 bases, the J end lost 4 bases, and 19 bases lay between the germline ends. This CDR3 is 14 amino acids long. Germline V gene sequence: CDR1 DFQATT, CDR2 SNEGSKA (reference sequence). The CDR3 protein is CSALGKNSLYEQYF. CDR3 DNA: TGCAGTGCATTGGGGAAGAACTCCCTGTACGAGCAGTACTTC.

This clonotype was counted a few times. The CDR3 spells CASSQQGASPLHF. CDR3 nucleotides: TGTGCCAGCAGCCAACAGGGGGCCTCACCCCTCCACTTT. The chain uses TRBV13 and TRBJ1-6; 9 positions match TRBD1. The CDR3 covers 13 residues. Trimming took 5 bases from V and 10 from J; bases not matched to a gene: 3. CDR1 PRHDT and CDR2 FYEKMQ come from the germline V gene (reference sequence).

This chain joins TRBV20-1 and TRBJ2-5; possibly TRBD2 for D (5 bases). From germline, CDR1 is DFQATT and CDR2 SNEGSKA (reference sequence). Trimming took off 0 bases at V and 11 bases at J, with 19 bases between the two ends. The CDR3 length is 14 residues. The CDR3 reads CSARDPREWNEQYF. The CDR3 DNA reads TGCAGTGCTAGAGATCCCCGGGAATGGAATGAGCAGTACTTC.

The chain links TRBV15 to TRBJ2-3; D uncertain. The ends were cut back, 5 bases at V and 0 bases at J, with 9 bases in the middle. This CDR3 comprises 14 residues. Germline CDR1 is LNHNV and CDR2 is YYDKDF (reference sequence). In nucleotides, the CDR3 is TGTGCCACCAGCCTCACAGCTAGCACAGATACGCAGTATTTT. It yields the protein CATSLTASTDTQYF.

At least ten counts were recorded for this clonotype. This chain uses TRBV29-1 with TRBJ2-1; D might be TRBD1 or TRBD2, each matching 5 bases. Germline loops: CDR1 SQVTM, CDR2 ANQGSEA. Trimming removed 3 bases at V and 4 bases at J, with 10 bases between. This CDR3 comprises 13 residues. CDR3 sequence: CSVEGRVYNEQFF. The CDR3 region has the DNA TGCAGCGTTGAGGGACGAGTTTACAATGAGCAGTTCTTC.

The chain combines TRBV20-1 with TRBJ2-3; D may be TRBD2 (6 bases). The CDR3 length is 16 residues. Trimming removed 2 bases at V and 0 bases at J, with 15 bases between. Germline V gene data show CDR1 as DFQATT and CDR2 as SNEGSKA (reference sequence). Here the CDR3 reads CSARPHARGSTDTQYF. CDR3 sequence (DNA): TGCAGTGCTAGACCCCACGCACGGGGGAGCACAGATACGCAGTATTTT.

The rearrangement links TRBV6-5 to TRBJ2-1, with 7 bases identical to TRBD1. This CDR3 has 15 residues. CDR1 is MNHEY and CDR2 is SVGAGI in the germline V gene. Trimming cost V 6 bases and J 4 bases; bases outside gene matches: 9. CDR3 protein: CASRPAGDRYNEQFF. The CDR3 region has the DNA TGTGCCAGCAGGCCCGCAGGGGACAGATACAATGAGCAGTTCTTC.

V and J are TRBV6-1 and TRBJ1-5, with D tentatively TRBD1 (6 bases). V was cut by 10 bases and J by 0 bases, with 22 bases left in between. The CDR3 totals 17 residues. Germline CDR1 is MNHNS and CDR2 is SASEGT. CDR3 loop: CATGPGQLPISNQPQHF. The CDR3 DNA sequence: TGTGCCACCGGGCCGGGACAACTACCTATTAGCAATCAGCCCCAGCATTTT.

V gene TRBV2 combines with J gene TRBJ2-7; 7 nucleotides line up with TRBD1. Looked up from germline, CDR1 is SNHLY and CDR2 is FYNNEI. The V segment lost 7 bases and the J segment 3 bases; nucleotides outside the gene matches: 18. The CDR3 loop spans 17 amino acids. For the CDR3, the DNA is TGTGCCAGCACTAAAATGTTGGGACAGAGTAGCCTCTACGAGCAGTACTTC. Protein sequence: CASTKMLGQSSLYEQYF. The whole variable domain, filled in from reference TRBV2 and TRBJ2-7, reads EPEVTQTPSHQVTQMGQEVILRCVPISNHLYFYWYRQILGQKVEFLVSFYNNEISEKSEIFDDQFSVERPDGSNFTLKIRSTKLEDSAMYFCASTKMLGQSSLYEQYFGPGTRLTVT.

V usage is TRBV25-1 and J usage is TRBJ2-4; 7 bases align to TRBD1. The better agreement between TRBJ2-7 and the DNA end casts doubt on the J call. Germline CDR1 MGHDK, CDR2 SYGVNS. This CDR3 region has 13 residues. Here the CDR3 reads CASSGQGEGEQYF. In DNA form, the CDR3 reads TGTGCCAGCAGTGGACAGGGAGAGGGCGAGCAGTACTTC.